The clone carrying this T cell receptor beta chain appeared a few times. The antigen is not known. Per germline, CDR1 DFQATT and CDR2 SNEGSKA (reference sequence). V lost 5 bases and J lost 3, with 15 bases in between. The CDR3 totals 14 residues. The source of the sample is a study of T cells in Graves' hyperthyroidism and ophthalmopathy. As for the study in general: Peripheral blood specimens were obtained at initial diagnosis, prior to any treatment.

The source material, RNA transcripts, was used to amplify TCR beta CDR3 regions. The primer set for the first-round RT-PCR of the TCR CDR3 was HTBI. From the multiplex PCR reads, TCRdb called clonotypes with MiXCR, one entry per CDR3 protein. The sample lists 690,000 or so distinct CDR3 sequences, approximately 19% occurring once. The study's findings and limits: Most thyroid clonotypes that were expanded above 0.001 also turned up in blood. Before onset, by a median of about six months, the model predicted ophthalmopathy.

PBMCs were obtained from about 10 ml fresh peripheral blood. The gene calls are TRBV20-1 and TRBJ2-3; D unclear. The sequence was obtained from a woman aged 45-65 years with Graves' hyperthyroidism that later progressed to Graves' ophthalmopathy. The material sequenced was blood. The CDR3 DNA sequence: TGCAGTGCTCCCAGCGCGCAAGGGACAGATACGCAGTATTTT. It encodes CSAPSAQGTDTQYF.